This entry features one TCR beta chain sequence. No antigen is known for it. The CDR3 covers 11 residues. Germline V CDR1 and CDR2: MDHEN, SYDVKM. Trimming took off 6 bases at V and 4 bases at J, with 7 bases between the two ends. Here immunoSEQ multiplex PCR was the method, and the copy in TCRdb shows in-frame clones only, minus some. The repertoire includes 85,000 to 120,000 clones, roughly 84% of them detected once, and 15% to 20% sits in the top ten. The data originate from a study of T cell responses to AZD1222 COVID-19 vaccine. Study results and limitations: Baseline serostatus was positive in only 5 to 7 AZD1222 recipients. Dominant at 160-218 and 743-854, vaccine-associated CD4 TCRs also spanned spike.

The starting material was peripheral blood, obtained on day 0 of AZD1222 vaccination. This chain links TRBV28 with TRBJ2-7; D might be TRBD1 (5 bases). This clonotype was obtained from an adult in good health. CDR3 sequence (DNA): TGTGCCAGCAGCCAGGGTTACGAGCAGTACTTC. The encoded protein is CASSQGYEQYF.